Shown below are 31 T cell receptor beta chains from a single sample sequenced in a study of blood T cells in healthy people across ages. A sample-barcoded 5' primer and a J-beta primer mix were used in a second PCR of roughly 6 to 11 cycles. One entry per CDR3 protein results from TCRdb running MiXCR on the 5' RACE reads. The top ten hold just under 25% of the sample, which has fewer than 700,000 distinct CDR3 sequences, more than 45% seen once. Sequenced sample: blood. The receptors derive from a man older than 75 in good health.

The CDR3 sequence is CASSVLSRDMGVEQFF. For the CDR3, the DNA is TGTGCCAGCAGTGTACTTTCGCGGGACATGGGGGTAGAGCAGTTCTTC. This chain connects TRBV6-2 or TRBV6-3 to TRBJ2-1; D may correspond to TRBD1 or TRBD2 (6 bases each). V gave up 5 bases and J gave up 10 bases, with 24 bases separating them. Germline V CDR1 and CDR2: MNHEY, SVGEGT. The CDR3 length is 16 residues.

This clonotype appeared a few times. The rearrangement joins TRBV14 to TRBJ2-7; no reliable D call. The V and J ends lost 1 base and 4 bases respectively, with 11 bases between them. The CDR3 length is 14 residues. Germline CDR1 and CDR2: SGHDN and FVKESK. For the CDR3, the DNA is TGTGCCAGCAGCCAAGGCCAGCTAATATACGAGCAGTACTTC. This encodes CASSQGQLIYEQYF.

The chain recombines TRBV14 with TRBJ2-1; D is ambiguous. Germline V lookup: CDR1 SGHDN, CDR2 FVKESK. Deletions cut 0 bases from V and 4 bases from J, with 7 bases between. This CDR3 contains 14 residues. The CDR3 DNA is TGTGCCAGCAGCCAAGATTTCGGATACAATGAGCAGTTCTTC. Translating gives CASSQDFGYNEQFF.

The chain carries TRBV5-1 and TRBJ2-1; 11 bases fit TRBD2. In germline, CDR1 is SGHRS, CDR2 YFSETQ. The CDR3 totals 16 residues. Trimming removed 4 bases from V and 6 bases from J; junction bases left unmatched: 9. The CDR3 sequence: CASSLRLAGSGNEQFF. The CDR3 nucleotides are TGCGCCAGCAGCCTTCGACTAGCGGGGAGTGGCAATGAGCAGTTCTTC.

The chain couples TRBV4-1 to TRBJ2-6; unclear D gene. This CDR3 region has 16 residues. The germline V and J ends were trimmed by 1 base and 1 base, with 8 bases remaining between them. Germline CDR1 MGHRA, CDR2 YSYEKL. CDR3: CASSQGHVSGANVLTF. The DNA for the CDR3 is TGCGCCAGCAGCCAAGGCCACGTGTCTGGGGCCAACGTCCTGACTTTC.

As regards this clonotype: This may come from a read error, since a much larger clone is one base off. This rearrangement joins TRBV29-1 to TRBJ2-1; D is perhaps TRBD1 (6 bases). Judging by the DNA end, TRBJ2-7 fits better; the J call may be wrong. Germline V CDR1 and CDR2: SQVTM, ANQGSEA. The CDR3 spans 13 residues. The CDR3 nucleotides are TGCAGCGTTGACGGCCAGGGGTACAATGAGCAGTACTTC. Amino acids: CSVDGQGYNEQYF.

The V call is TRBV5-5, the J call TRBJ2-1; D gene unclear. The germline V gene encodes CDR1 SGHKS and CDR2 YYEKEE (reference sequence). The CDR3 loop spans 16 amino acids. V lost 4 bases to trimming and J lost 0 bases, with 14 bases between them. The DNA for the CDR3 is TGTGCCAGCAGCCCCCGGAGCCAGAGCTCCTACAATGAGCAGTTCTTC. It specifies CASSPRSQSSYNEQFF.

This clonotype appeared many times. The genes are TRBV4-2 and TRBJ1-2; D uncertain. Germline CDR1 LGHNA, CDR2 YNFKEQ. There are 15 residues in the CDR3. V was pared by 0 bases and J by 4 bases, with 12 bases between. CDR3: CASSQDLGPSYGYTF. The CDR3 region has the DNA TGTGCCAGCAGCCAAGATCTCGGGCCTAGCTATGGCTACACCTTC.

This clonotype was detected only a few times. The chain has TRBV20-1 and TRBJ2-1, with TRBD2 identical over 11 bases. V dropped 2 bases and J dropped 7; count of bases not matched to a gene: 19. CDR1 and CDR2 (germline): DFQATT, SNEGSKA (reference sequence). This CDR3 contains 19 residues. DNA of the CDR3: TGCAGTGCTAGATCTGGCGCTACTAGCGGGAGATCGTTAGGGAATGAGCAGTTCTTC. Translating gives CSARSGATSGRSLGNEQFF.

The V gene is TRBV4-3, the J gene TRBJ2-1; the D is unclear. The V and J ends lost 0 bases and 6 bases respectively, with 9 bases between them. This CDR3 region has 14 residues. The germline gives CDR1 LGHNA, CDR2 YSLEER. The CDR3 sequence: CASSQDLSVNEQFF. In DNA form, the CDR3 reads TGCGCCAGCAGCCAAGATCTGAGCGTCAATGAGCAGTTCTTC.

In regard to this clonotype: A read error is possible here, since a much larger clone lies one base away. V gene TRBV12-3 or TRBV12-4 combines with J gene TRBJ2-3; either TRBD1 or TRBD2 may fit D (6 bases each). This CDR3 is 14 amino acids long. V was pared by 5 bases and J by 4 bases, with 13 bases between. The chain's CDR3 is CASSVMGGPDTQYF. CDR3 sequence (DNA): TGTGCCAGCAGTGTAATGGGGGGCCCAGATACGCAGTATTTT.

This clonotype was seen only a few times. The chain couples TRBV20-1 to TRBJ2-3; 8 nucleotides align to TRBD2. CDR1 and CDR2 (germline): DFQATT, SNEGSKA (reference sequence). Trimming at V came to 3 bases and at J to 4 bases, leaving 6 bases not matched to a gene. The CDR3 is 14 residues long. The DNA for the CDR3 is TGCAGTGCTAGTATACTAGCGGCGGCAGATACGCAGTATTTT. Its translation is CSASILAAADTQYF.

V and J are TRBV19 and TRBJ2-2, with D possibly matching TRBD1 (6 bases). With 4 bases removed from V and 5 bases from J, the gap between germline ends came to 11 bases. The CDR3 has 14 amino acids. The germline gives CDR1 LNHDA, CDR2 SQIVND (reference sequence). CDR3 DNA sequence: TGTGCCAGTAGTAACCGACAGGCGACCGGGGAGCTGTTTTTT. It is translated as CASSNRQATGELFF.

This chain uses TRBV5-6 with TRBJ2-1; no firm D call. The CDR3 totals 16 residues. The V end was cut by 2 bases, the J end by 0 bases, with 12 bases between. Germline V CDR1 and CDR2: SGHDT, YYEEEE. In DNA form, the CDR3 reads TGTGCCAGCAGCTTTGGCCAAGCCCCCTCCTACAATGAGCAGTTCTTC. This sequence encodes CASSFGQAPSYNEQFF.

This clonotype was seen once. V gene TRBV6-1 combines with J gene TRBJ2-1; TRBD2 matches at 9 bases. This CDR3 has 15 amino acids. The V segment lost 4 bases and the J segment 7 bases; nucleotides outside the gene matches: 8. Germline V CDR1 and CDR2: MNHNS, SASEGT. The DNA of the CDR3 is TGTGCCAGCAGTGTCATTAGCGGGAGTGGAAATGAGCAGTTCTTC. Protein sequence: CASSVISGSGNEQFF.

This chain uses TRBV7-9 with TRBJ2-1; D unresolved. The V end was cut by 1 base, the J end by 9 bases, with 10 bases between. This CDR3 spans 13 amino acids. CDR1 SEHNR and CDR2 FQNEAQ come from the germline V gene (reference sequence). The CDR3 region has the DNA TGTGCCAGCAGCTTAGGGTTAACGGGTGAGCAGTTCTTC. This translates into CASSLGLTGEQFF.

The CDR3 loop is CSASNSGGADTQYF. The CDR3 nucleotides are TGCAGTGCTAGTAATAGCGGGGGGGCCGATACGCAGTATTTT. The V call is TRBV20-1, the J call TRBJ2-3; 11 bases match TRBD2. Germline trimming cut 3 bases from V and 6 bases from J; bases unmatched to any gene: 5. The CDR3 loop spans 14 amino acids. Germline V gives CDR1 DFQATT, CDR2 SNEGSKA (reference sequence).

In its sample, this clonotype was seen a few times. It may be a read error: a sequence one base away is much more abundant. V gene TRBV7-9 combines with J gene TRBJ2-1; TRBD1 is a possible D gene (5 bases). TRBJ2-7 matches the DNA end more closely, so the J call is doubtful. In germline, CDR1 is SEHNR, CDR2 FQNEAQ (reference sequence). The CDR3 is 15 residues long. The CDR3, as DNA: TGTGCCAGCAGCGACAGACAGAGCTCCTACAATGAGCAGTACTTC. Translating gives CASSDRQSSYNEQYF.

V and J are TRBV18 and TRBJ2-1, with a tentative D call TRBD1 (6 bases). There are 13 residues in the CDR3. From germline, CDR1 is KGHSH and CDR2 LQKENI. V lost 3 bases and J lost 8, with 11 bases in between. The CDR3 reads CASSPNAGDEQFF. For the CDR3, the DNA is TGTGCCAGCTCACCGAACGCAGGGGATGAGCAGTTCTTC.

This clonotype has just one count. This chain joins TRBV20-1 and TRBJ2-6; 9 nucleotides agree with TRBD2. Looked up from germline, CDR1 is DFQATT and CDR2 is SNEGSKA (reference sequence). Trimming cost V 5 bases and J 1 base; bases outside gene matches: 12. The CDR3 has 18 residues. The chain's CDR3 is CSASPISGRGSGANVLTF. The CDR3 coding sequence is TGCAGTGCTTCTCCCATTAGCGGGAGAGGGTCTGGGGCCAACGTCCTGACTTTC.

The chain links TRBV12-3 or TRBV12-4 to TRBJ1-6; D unclear. The CDR3 consists of 14 residues. The V and J ends lost 6 bases and 7 bases respectively, with 13 bases between them. CDR3 region: CASSIKPGNSPLHF. The DNA for the CDR3 is TGTGCCAGCAGCATCAAGCCGGGAAATTCACCCCTCCACTTT.

This clonotype has a handful of counts. The V call is TRBV7-8, the J call TRBJ2-5; 15 nucleotides match TRBD2. In germline, CDR1 is SGHVS, CDR2 FQNEAQ. The CDR3 runs 15 residues. V shed 5 bases and J 5 bases; nucleotides not matched to a gene: 3. The CDR3 protein is CASSRTSGGVETQYF. The CDR3 DNA is TGTGCCAGCAGCCGGACTAGCGGGGGGGTGGAGACCCAGTACTTC.

CDR3 region: CASTQGGLIYGYTF. The DNA of the CDR3 is TGTGCCAGCACCCAGGGGGGGTTGATCTATGGCTACACCTTC. The V and J genes are TRBV7-2 and TRBJ1-2, with TRBD1 matching 7 bases. V shed 7 bases, J shed 4 bases, and the junction held 9 bases outside the gene matches. The CDR3 runs 14 residues. Germline V gene sequence: CDR1 SGHTA, CDR2 FQGNSA.

CDR3 nucleotides: TGTGCCAGCAGTCCCGGGACAGGGCGGTACCAGCAGTACTTC. Translating it yields CASSPGTGRYQQYF. The genes are TRBV6-5 and TRBJ2-4; TRBD1 matches at 9 bases. CDR1 is MNHEY and CDR2 is SVGAGI in the germline V gene. V shed 5 bases, J shed 13 bases, and the junction held 12 bases outside the gene matches. The CDR3 is 14 amino acids.

This chain uses TRBV21-1 with TRBJ2-1; the listed D gene, TRBD1, was not tested against the DNA. TRBV21-1 is assigned pseudogene status. The CDR3 extends over 19 amino acids. Here the CDR3 reads CASSDPEAAGIPRSNEQFF. The CDR3 nucleotides read TGTGCCAGCAGCGACCCCGAAGCCGCAGGGATACCCCGTTCTAATGAGCAGTTCTTC.

This clonotype was found many times. The chain combines TRBV6-6 with TRBJ1-2, with TRBD1 matching over 9 bases. The trim removed 8 bases at V and 4 bases at J, leaving 14 bases unmatched. The CDR3 is 16 amino acids. From germline, CDR1 is MNHNY and CDR2 SVGAGI (reference sequence). This CDR3 reads CASRRTGAMEFYGYTF. CDR3 nucleotide sequence: TGTGCCAGCCGCCGGACAGGGGCGATGGAGTTCTATGGCTACACCTTC.

This clonotype was counted a few times. The V call is TRBV30, the J call TRBJ2-7; perhaps D is TRBD1 or TRBD2 (5 bases each). The CDR3 is 14 amino acids. Germline loops: CDR1 GTSNPN, CDR2 SVGIG (reference sequence). V dropped 4 bases and J dropped 5 bases, with 18 bases sitting between them. CDR3: CAWTPWDGENEQYF. The CDR3 DNA is TGTGCCTGGACTCCCTGGGACGGGGAAAACGAGCAGTACTTC.

This clonotype was seen just once. This chain joins TRBV7-6 and TRBJ2-1; 8 bases line up with TRBD1. The V and J ends lost 0 bases and 8 bases, in that order; junction bases with no gene match: 3. Germline assignment: CDR1 SGHVS and CDR2 FNYEAQ. The CDR3 loop spans 14 amino acids. CDR3 in amino acids: CASSLAYRGDEQFF. The CDR3 DNA reads TGTGCCAGCAGCTTAGCCTACAGGGGGGATGAGCAGTTCTTC.

Turning to this clonotype: Relative to the germline gene, one junction end is altered; a read error may explain this. The chain couples TRBV7-2 to TRBJ1-6, with 8 bases that match TRBD1. The CDR3 length is 16 residues. CDR1 is SGHTA, CDR2 FQGNSA, per germline. CDR3 sequence (DNA): TGTGCCAGCAGCCTAGCACCCGGACAGGGAAATTCACCCCTCCACTTT. This sequence encodes CASSLAPGQGNSPLHF.

This clonotype turned up a few times. This rearrangement joins TRBV6-6 to TRBJ2-4; a possible D gene is TRBD2 (7 bases). The germline V gene encodes CDR1 MNHNY and CDR2 SVGAGI (reference sequence). The CDR3 loop spans 14 amino acids. The V end was cut by 4 bases, the J end by 5 bases, with 12 bases between. The CDR3, as DNA: TGTGCCAGCAGTTGGGTAGGGGGGGAAAACATTCAGTACTTC. It specifies CASSWVGGENIQYF.

The CDR3 DNA reads as TGTGCCAGCAGCTTATGGGGGACAGGGGTTAGTGCAAATCAGCCCCAGCATTTT. Protein product: CASSLWGTGVSANQPQHF. This chain uses TRBV7-9 with TRBJ1-5, with 10 bases identical to TRBD1. CDR1 and CDR2 from the germline V gene are SEHNR and FQNEAQ (reference sequence). The CDR3 spans 18 residues. The V segment lost 2 bases and the J segment 4 bases; nucleotides outside the gene matches: 11.